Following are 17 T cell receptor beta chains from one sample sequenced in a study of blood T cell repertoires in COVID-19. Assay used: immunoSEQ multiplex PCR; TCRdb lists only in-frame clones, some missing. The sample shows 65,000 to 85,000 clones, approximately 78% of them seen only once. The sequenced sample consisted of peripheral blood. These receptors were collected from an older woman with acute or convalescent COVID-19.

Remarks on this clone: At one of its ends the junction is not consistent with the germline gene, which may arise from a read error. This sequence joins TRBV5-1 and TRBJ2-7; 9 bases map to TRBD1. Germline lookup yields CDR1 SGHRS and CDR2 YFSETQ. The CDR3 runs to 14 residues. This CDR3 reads CASSSGTGSFEQYF. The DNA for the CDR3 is TGCGCCAGCAGCTCCGGGACAGGGTCCTTCGAGCAGTACTTC. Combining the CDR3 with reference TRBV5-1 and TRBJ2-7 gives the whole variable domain KAGVTQTPRYLIKTRGQQVTLSCSPISGHRSVSWYQQTPGQGLQFLFEYFSETQRNKGNFPGRFSGRQFSNSRSEMNVSTLELGDSALYLCASSSGTGSFEQYFGPGTRLTVT.

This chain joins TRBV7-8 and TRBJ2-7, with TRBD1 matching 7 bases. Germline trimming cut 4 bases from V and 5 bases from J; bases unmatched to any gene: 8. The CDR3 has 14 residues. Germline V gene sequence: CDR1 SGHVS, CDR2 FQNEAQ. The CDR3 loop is CASSSTGEGNEQYF. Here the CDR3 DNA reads TGTGCCAGCAGCTCAACAGGGGAAGGGAACGAGCAGTACTTC.

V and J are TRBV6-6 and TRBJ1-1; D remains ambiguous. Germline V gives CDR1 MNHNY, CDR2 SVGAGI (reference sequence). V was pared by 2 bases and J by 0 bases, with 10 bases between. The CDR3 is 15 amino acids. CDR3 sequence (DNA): TGTGCCAGCAGTTACGAACGGACTATGAACACTGAAGCTTTCTTT. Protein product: CASSYERTMNTEAFF.

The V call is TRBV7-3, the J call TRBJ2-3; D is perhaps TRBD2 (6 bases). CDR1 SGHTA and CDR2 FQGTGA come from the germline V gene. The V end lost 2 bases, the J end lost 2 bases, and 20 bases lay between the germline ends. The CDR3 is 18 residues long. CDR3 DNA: TGTGCCAGCAGCTTACAGGCCCCTAGGGGCGGGGTCACAGATACGCAGTATTTT. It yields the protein CASSLQAPRGGVTDTQYF.

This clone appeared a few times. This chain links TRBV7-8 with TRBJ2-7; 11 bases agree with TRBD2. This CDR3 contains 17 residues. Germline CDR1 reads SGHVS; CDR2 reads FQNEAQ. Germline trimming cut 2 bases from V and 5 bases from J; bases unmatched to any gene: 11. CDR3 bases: TGTGCCAGCAGCTTACGTCCGACAGCTAGCGGGGGGAACGAGCAGTACTTC. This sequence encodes CASSLRPTASGGNEQYF.

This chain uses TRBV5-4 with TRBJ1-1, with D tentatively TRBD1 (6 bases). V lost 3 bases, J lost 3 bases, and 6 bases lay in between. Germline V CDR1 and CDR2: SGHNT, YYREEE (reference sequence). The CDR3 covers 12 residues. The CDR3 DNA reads TGTGCCAGCAGCTACAGGGACACTGAAGCTTTCTTT. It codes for CASSYRDTEAFF.

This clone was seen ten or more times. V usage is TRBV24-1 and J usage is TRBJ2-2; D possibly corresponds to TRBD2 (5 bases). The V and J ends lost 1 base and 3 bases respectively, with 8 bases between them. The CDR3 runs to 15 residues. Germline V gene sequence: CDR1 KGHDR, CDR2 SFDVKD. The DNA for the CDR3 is TGTGCCACCAGTGATTTAGGACTGGACACCGGGGAGCTGTTTTTT. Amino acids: CATSDLGLDTGELFF.

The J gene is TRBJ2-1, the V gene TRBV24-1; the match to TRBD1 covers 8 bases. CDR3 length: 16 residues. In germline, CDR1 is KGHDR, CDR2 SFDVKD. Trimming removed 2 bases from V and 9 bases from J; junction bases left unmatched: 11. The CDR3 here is CATSDSSWTGPGEQFF. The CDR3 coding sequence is TGTGCCACCAGTGATTCTTCCTGGACAGGGCCGGGTGAGCAGTTCTTC.

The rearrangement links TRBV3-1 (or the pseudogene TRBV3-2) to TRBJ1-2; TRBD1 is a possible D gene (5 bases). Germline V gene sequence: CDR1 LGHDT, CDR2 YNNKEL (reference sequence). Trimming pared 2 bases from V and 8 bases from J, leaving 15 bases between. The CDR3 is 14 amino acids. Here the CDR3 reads CASSQWLREGGYTF. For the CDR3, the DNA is TGTGCCAGCAGCCAATGGCTAAGGGAGGGGGGCTACACCTTC.

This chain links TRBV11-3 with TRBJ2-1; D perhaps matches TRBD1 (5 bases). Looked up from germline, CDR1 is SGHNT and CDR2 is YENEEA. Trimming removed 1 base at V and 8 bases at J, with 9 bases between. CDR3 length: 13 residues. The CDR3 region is CASSLGQFDEQFF. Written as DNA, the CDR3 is TGTGCCAGCAGCTTAGGACAGTTCGATGAGCAGTTCTTC.

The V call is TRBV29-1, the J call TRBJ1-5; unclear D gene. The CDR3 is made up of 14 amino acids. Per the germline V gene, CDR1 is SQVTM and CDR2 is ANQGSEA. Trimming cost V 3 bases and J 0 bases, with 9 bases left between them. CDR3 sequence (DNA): TGCAGCGTTGAGTCGGGAAATAGCAATCAGCCCCAGCATTTT. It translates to CSVESGNSNQPQHF.

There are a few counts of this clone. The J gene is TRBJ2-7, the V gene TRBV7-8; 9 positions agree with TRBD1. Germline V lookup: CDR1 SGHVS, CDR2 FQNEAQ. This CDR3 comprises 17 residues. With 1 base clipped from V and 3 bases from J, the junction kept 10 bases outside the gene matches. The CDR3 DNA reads TGTGCCAGCAGCTTAGACGGCGGGACAGGGATTTACTACGAGCAGTACGTC. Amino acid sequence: CASSLDGGTGIYYEQYV.

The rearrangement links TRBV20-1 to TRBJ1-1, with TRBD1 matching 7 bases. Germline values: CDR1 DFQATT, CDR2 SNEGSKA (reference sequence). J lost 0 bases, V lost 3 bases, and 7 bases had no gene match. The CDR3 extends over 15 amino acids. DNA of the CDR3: TGCAGTGCTAGTTCAGGGGGTTACCTGAACACTGAAGCTTTCTTT. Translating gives CSASSGGYLNTEAFF.

CDR3 loop: CASSLVGTENTEAFF. CDR3 bases: TGTGCCAGCAGCTTAGTTGGGACAGAGAACACTGAAGCTTTCTTT. The V gene is TRBV7-2, the J gene TRBJ1-1; 7 nucleotides match TRBD1. J lost 1 base, V lost 1 base, and 3 bases had no gene match. In germline, CDR1 is SGHTA, CDR2 FQGNSA. CDR3 length: 15 residues.

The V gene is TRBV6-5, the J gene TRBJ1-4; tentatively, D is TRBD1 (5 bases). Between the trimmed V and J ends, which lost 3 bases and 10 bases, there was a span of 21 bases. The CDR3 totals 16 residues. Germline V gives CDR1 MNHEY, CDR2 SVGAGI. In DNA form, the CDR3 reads TGTGCCAGCAGTTATGGATCGGGGGGGAGGTTGGCAAAACTGTTTTTT. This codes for CASSYGSGGRLAKLFF.

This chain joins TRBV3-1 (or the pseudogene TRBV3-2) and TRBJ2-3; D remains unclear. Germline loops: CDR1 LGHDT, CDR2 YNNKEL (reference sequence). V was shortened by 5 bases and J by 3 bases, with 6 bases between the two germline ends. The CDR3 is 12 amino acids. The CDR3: CASSATTDTQYF. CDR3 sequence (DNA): TGTGCCAGCAGCGCAACTACAGATACGCAGTATTTT.

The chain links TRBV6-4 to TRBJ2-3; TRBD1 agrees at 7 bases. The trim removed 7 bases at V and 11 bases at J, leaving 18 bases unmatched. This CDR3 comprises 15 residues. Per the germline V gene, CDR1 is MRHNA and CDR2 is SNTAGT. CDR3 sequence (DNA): TGTGCCAGCACCGACGGTATGAGCATTGGGACAGTGCAGTATTTT. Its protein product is CASTDGMSIGTVQYF.